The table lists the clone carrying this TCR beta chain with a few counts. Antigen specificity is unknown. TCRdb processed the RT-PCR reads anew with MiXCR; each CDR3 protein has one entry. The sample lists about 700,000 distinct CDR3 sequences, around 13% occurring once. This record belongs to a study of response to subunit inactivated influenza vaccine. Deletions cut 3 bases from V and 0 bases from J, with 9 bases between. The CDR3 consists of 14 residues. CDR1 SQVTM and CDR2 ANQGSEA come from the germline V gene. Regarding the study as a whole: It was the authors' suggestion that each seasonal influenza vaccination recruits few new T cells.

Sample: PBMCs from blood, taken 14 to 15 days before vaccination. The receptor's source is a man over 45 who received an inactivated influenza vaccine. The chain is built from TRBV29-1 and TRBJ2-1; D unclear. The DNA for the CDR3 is TGCAGCGTTGACGGCCGTTCCTCCTACAATGAGCAGTTCTTC. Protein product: CSVDGRSSYNEQFF.